Below are 31 T cell receptor beta chains sequenced from a single sample in a study of blood T cell repertoires in COVID-19. TCRdb's copy holds only in-frame clones and misses some; the assay was immunoSEQ multiplex PCR. The table includes about 270,000 clones, over 75% detected once. Material for sequencing was peripheral blood. All receptors derive from a woman between 45 and 60 years old with acute or convalescent COVID-19.

The rearrangement uses TRBV28 and TRBJ2-7; TRBD2 agrees at 9 bases. The ends lost 6 bases at V and 7 bases at J; junction bases unmatched: 13. Germline V lookup: CDR1 MDHEN, CDR2 SYDVKM. The CDR3 sequence is 15 residues long. In DNA form, the CDR3 reads TGTGCCAGCAGCGACTCTCCGGGACTAGCTCGGGAGCAGTACTTC. It yields the protein CASSDSPGLAREQYF.

The chain carries TRBV24-1 and TRBJ2-7; the match to TRBD2 covers 10 bases. This CDR3 is built from 15 residues. CDR1 and CDR2 from the germline V gene are KGHDR and SFDVKD. J was trimmed by 1 base and V by 5 bases; bases with no gene match: 4. The CDR3 nucleotides read TGTGCCACCAGTGCACCTAGCGGGAGTTCCTACGAGCAGTACTTC. Translating gives CATSAPSGSSYEQYF.

The J gene is TRBJ2-7, the V gene TRBV30, with 9 bases aligning to TRBD2. The CDR3 spans 13 residues. Per the germline V gene, CDR1 is GTSNPN and CDR2 is SVGIG (reference sequence). V lost 5 bases to trimming and J lost 3 bases; unmatched junction nucleotides: 5. The CDR3 region is CAWASGEYYEQYF. The CDR3 DNA follows: TGTGCCTGGGCTAGCGGGGAATACTACGAGCAGTACTTC.

The V gene is TRBV3-1 (or the pseudogene TRBV3-2), the J gene TRBJ1-2, with D perhaps matching TRBD1 (6 bases). This CDR3 comprises 14 residues. Germline CDR1 and CDR2: LGHDT and YNNKEL (reference sequence). The ends were cut back, 4 bases at V and 1 base at J, with 10 bases in the middle. The CDR3 spells CASSRADSNYGYTF. In DNA, the CDR3 is TGTGCCAGCAGCCGCGCGGACAGTAACTATGGCTACACCTTC.

The chain is built from TRBV7-6 and TRBJ1-4; 7 bases align to TRBD1. The CDR3 runs 14 residues. Germline V gene sequence: CDR1 SGHVS, CDR2 FNYEAQ. Trimming took 6 bases from V and 1 from J; bases not matched to a gene: 2. In DNA form, the CDR3 reads TGTGCCAGCAGGAGGGACAGAACTAATGAAAAACTGTTTTTT. Amino acid sequence: CASRRDRTNEKLFF. The variable domain in full, with the rest retrieved from reference TRBV7-6 and TRBJ1-4, is GAGVSQSPRYKVTKRGQDVALRCDPISGHVSLYWYRQALGQGPEFLTYFNYEAQQDKSGLPNDRFSAERPEGSISTLTIQRTEQRDSAMYRCASRRDRTNEKLFFGSGTQLSVL.

The chain couples TRBV5-4 to TRBJ2-5; 7 bases are shared with TRBD1. Germline CDR1 and CDR2: SGHNT and YYREEE (reference sequence). The CDR3 loop spans 14 amino acids. With V trimmed by 0 bases and J by 5 bases, 4 bases remained unmatched. As DNA, the CDR3 is TGTGCCAGCAGCTTGGAGGGGGCGAGTGAGACCCAGTACTTC. Amino acid sequence: CASSLEGASETQYF.

V usage is TRBV18 and J usage is TRBJ2-2, with D maybe TRBD1 (6 bases). Germline values: CDR1 KGHSH, CDR2 LQKENI. Trimming removed 3 bases at V and 5 bases at J, with 10 bases between. The length of the CDR3 is 14 residues. The CDR3 loop is CASSPLGATGELFF. CDR3 bases: TGTGCCAGCTCACCCTTGGGGGCAACCGGGGAGCTGTTTTTT.

This chain joins TRBV2 and TRBJ2-3; perhaps TRBD1 as D (6 bases). V was clipped by 6 bases and J by 0 bases, with 13 bases between them. Germline V CDR1 and CDR2: SNHLY, FYNNEI. The CDR3 has 15 residues. The DNA for the CDR3 is TGTGCCAGCAGAGCCGACAGGACTAGCACAGATACGCAGTATTTT. Its protein is CASRADRTSTDTQYF.

The rearrangement joins TRBV12-3 or TRBV12-4 to TRBJ1-2; unclear D gene. The CDR3 consists of 13 residues. V dropped 6 bases and J dropped 3 bases, with 11 bases sitting between them. CDR3 in amino acids: CASSRTGDYGYTF. CDR3 coding DNA: TGTGCCAGCAGCAGGACCGGGGACTATGGCTACACCTTC.

The rearrangement uses TRBV28 and TRBJ1-5; no reliable D call. Germline lookup yields CDR1 MDHEN and CDR2 SYDVKM. This CDR3 is 13 amino acids long. Trimming left V 6 bases short and J 6 bases short, with 12 bases between. The DNA of the CDR3 is TGTGCCAGCAGACTTACGGGGAGTCAGCCCCAGCATTTT. It specifies CASRLTGSQPQHF.

The chain carries TRBV5-1 and TRBJ2-1, with D uncertain. Germline V gene lookup returns CDR1 SGHRS and CDR2 YFSETQ. CDR3 length: 14 residues. Trimming shortened V by 3 bases and J by 6 bases, and 13 bases separated the two germline ends. CDR3 DNA sequence: TGCGCCAGCAGCTGGGCCGTTGGCCCCAATGAGCAGTTCTTC. This gives the protein CASSWAVGPNEQFF.

The rearrangement links TRBV2 to TRBJ2-3; TRBD1 matches 7 bases. With 5 bases clipped from V and 0 bases from J, the junction kept 8 bases outside the gene matches. This CDR3 comprises 16 residues. Looked up from germline, CDR1 is SNHLY and CDR2 is FYNNEI. The CDR3 reads CASSHPTGLSTDTQYF. DNA for the CDR3: TGTGCCAGCAGTCACCCGACAGGGCTTAGCACAGATACGCAGTATTTT.

This chain connects TRBV4-1 to TRBJ1-5; tentative D call: TRBD1 (5 bases). V shed 0 bases and J shed 3 bases, with 9 bases lying between them. The germline CDR1 and CDR2 sequences are MGHRA and YSYEKL. The CDR3 covers 15 residues. The CDR3 spells CASSQDRVFNQPQHF. The DNA for the CDR3 is TGCGCCAGCAGCCAAGACAGGGTATTCAATCAGCCCCAGCATTTT.

The chain joins TRBV7-2 to TRBJ2-3, with 9 nucleotides matching TRBD2. The germline CDR1 and CDR2 sequences are SGHTA and FQGNSA. After removal of 3 bases from V and 4 bases from J, the junction contained 2 bases not matched to a gene. This CDR3 is built from 14 residues. CDR3: CASSFTSGPDTQYF. As DNA, the CDR3 is TGTGCCAGCAGCTTTACTAGCGGGCCAGATACGCAGTATTTT.

Comments on this clone: No conserved phenylalanine or tryptophan is present at the end of the CDR3, so a read error is the likely explanation. The rearrangement uses TRBV9 and TRBJ1-1, with 8 nucleotides matching TRBD1. J lost 1 base, V lost 0 bases, and 8 bases had no gene match. CDR1 SGDLS and CDR2 YYNGEE come from the germline V gene. The CDR3 has 17 residues. The CDR3 reads CASSVDEQTGANTEAFL. The CDR3, as DNA: TGTGCCAGCAGCGTAGACGAACAGACAGGGGCGAACACTGAAGCTTTCCTT.

A note on this clone: Distinct nucleotide sequences in the sample also encode this CDR3. The rearrangement uses TRBV28 and TRBJ1-2, with D maybe TRBD1 (6 bases). The CDR3 runs to 13 residues. V lost 2 bases and J lost 5, with 9 bases in between. CDR1 and CDR2 from the germline V gene are MDHEN and SYDVKM. The CDR3 here is CASSLPGVYGYTF. CDR3 DNA: TGTGCCAGCAGTTTACCAGGGGTATATGGCTACACCTTC.

In its sample, this clone was seen a few times. This sequence joins TRBV5-6 and TRBJ2-1; possibly TRBD1 for D (5 bases). CDR1 is SGHDT, CDR2 YYEEEE, per germline. V was shortened by 4 bases and J by 6 bases, with 11 bases between the two germline ends. CDR3 size: 13 residues. The CDR3 loop reads CASSPDISNEQFF. The CDR3 DNA is TGTGCCAGCAGCCCGGACATTTCCAATGAGCAGTTCTTC.

This CDR3 is CATARDREYEQYF. The CDR3 bases are TGTGCCACCGCCCGGGACAGGGAGTACGAGCAGTACTTC. The chain recombines TRBV15 with TRBJ2-7; TRBD1 matches at 9 bases. V lost 8 bases and J lost 4; bases outside the gene matches: 6. Germline loops: CDR1 LNHNV, CDR2 YYDKDF (reference sequence). The CDR3 contains 13 residues.

J is TRBJ2-7 and V is TRBV3-1 (or the pseudogene TRBV3-2), with TRBD2 matching 10 bases. CDR3 length: 17 amino acids. Germline CDR1 and CDR2: LGHDT and YNNKEL (reference sequence). Trimming at V came to 0 bases and at J to 3 bases, leaving 8 bases not matched to a gene. The CDR3 DNA follows: TGTGCCAGCAGCCAAGAAGGGGGGCGGACTAGCGGCTACGAGCAGTACTTC. It codes for CASSQEGGRTSGYEQYF.

The chain employs TRBV6-6 and TRBJ2-2; D unresolved. The CDR3 sequence is 14 residues long. Germline CDR1 MNHNY, CDR2 SVGAGI (reference sequence). Trimming took 5 bases from V and 0 from J, leaving 7 bases between them. As DNA, the CDR3 is TGTGCCAGCAGTCAGACAACGAACACCGGGGAGCTGTTTTTT. Protein product: CASSQTTNTGELFF.

The rearrangement joins TRBV10-3 to TRBJ1-5; TRBD1 matches at 9 bases. Germline values: CDR1 ENHRY, CDR2 SYGVKD. This CDR3 is 13 amino acids long. The V segment lost 11 bases and the J segment 1 base; nucleotides outside the gene matches: 3. CDR3 sequence reads: CAVQGASNQPQHF. CDR3 nucleotides: TGTGCCGTACAGGGGGCCAGCAATCAGCCCCAGCATTTT.

V usage is TRBV3-1 (or the pseudogene TRBV3-2) and J usage is TRBJ1-4; no clear D. Per germline, CDR1 LGHDT and CDR2 YNNKEL (reference sequence). With 3 bases removed from V and 7 bases from J, the gap between germline ends came to 9 bases. CDR3 length equals 13 residues. In nucleotides, the CDR3 is TGTGCCAGCAGCCAGGGCGGAGGTGAAAAACTGTTTTTT. It encodes CASSQGGGEKLFF.

V usage is TRBV6-2 or TRBV6-3 and J usage is TRBJ2-6; TRBD1 matches 8 bases. The CDR3 loop spans 16 amino acids. V dropped 6 bases and J dropped 1; count of bases not matched to a gene: 5. Germline CDR1 is MNHEY and CDR2 is SVGEGT. CDR3 region: CASSRQGASGANVLTF. The CDR3 coding sequence is TGTGCCAGCAGCCGCCAGGGGGCTTCTGGGGCCAACGTCCTGACTTTC.

The chain combines TRBV4-3 with TRBJ1-6, with D possibly being TRBD1 (5 bases). V was clipped by 3 bases and J by 6 bases, with 12 bases between them. This CDR3 has 15 residues. Germline CDR1 and CDR2: LGHNA and YSLEER. DNA for the CDR3: TGCGCCAGCAGCCAGGGGCCGAACCTTAATTCACCCCTCCACTTT. The encoded protein is CASSQGPNLNSPLHF.

V and J are TRBV18 and TRBJ1-4; D is perhaps TRBD1 (5 bases). The germline gives CDR1 KGHSH, CDR2 LQKENI. The CDR3 has 15 amino acids. Deletions cut 0 bases from V and 7 bases from J, with 12 bases between. CDR3 amino acids: CASSPPSGRGEKLFF. CDR3 sequence (DNA): TGTGCCAGCTCACCACCGAGCGGGAGGGGTGAAAAACTGTTTTTT.

The chain recombines TRBV19 with TRBJ2-1, with a tentative D call TRBD2 (5 bases). The V end was cut by 7 bases, the J end by 3 bases, with 10 bases between. Germline V gene data show CDR1 as LNHDA and CDR2 as SQIVND (reference sequence). The CDR3 extends over 13 amino acids. CDR3 region: CASTPRDYNEQFF. CDR3 DNA sequence: TGTGCCAGTACCCCCCGGGACTACAATGAGCAGTTCTTC.

V is TRBV14 and J is TRBJ2-2; 7 bases are shared with TRBD1. The germline gives CDR1 SGHDN, CDR2 FVKESK. V dropped 3 bases and J dropped 1; count of bases not matched to a gene: 5. The CDR3 runs 16 residues. CDR3 loop: CASSHLGTVNTGELFF. DNA for the CDR3: TGTGCCAGCAGCCACCTTGGGACAGTGAACACCGGGGAGCTGTTTTTT.

This clone was counted a single time. The rearrangement links TRBV10-2 to TRBJ2-7; D unresolved. The V end lost 0 bases, the J end lost 5 bases, and 5 bases lay between the germline ends. The CDR3 consists of 12 residues. CDR1 and CDR2 from the germline V gene are WSHSY and SAAADI. The CDR3 DNA reads TGCGCCAGCAGTGAGTCACACCACGAGCAGTACTTC. Its protein is CASSESHHEQYF.

For the CDR3, the DNA is TGTGCCATCAGTGAGTCCGCACTAGCGGGATTGTCAGATACGCAGTATTTT. Protein sequence: CAISESALAGLSDTQYF. This chain links TRBV10-3 with TRBJ2-3; 10 bases map to TRBD2. The J segment lost 4 bases and the V segment lost 0 bases, leaving 7 bases of the junction unmatched. The CDR3 runs to 17 residues. Germline V CDR1 and CDR2: ENHRY, SYGVKD.

The chain joins TRBV4-1 to TRBJ2-7; 9 bases fit TRBD2. The CDR3 runs 16 residues. Trimming took 0 bases from V and 2 from J; bases not matched to a gene: 5. The germline V gene has CDR1 MGHRA and CDR2 YSYEKL. The CDR3 sequence: CASSQDRGGRAYEQYF. DNA for the CDR3: TGCGCCAGCAGCCAAGATCGGGGCGGGAGGGCCTACGAGCAGTACTTC.

The table lists this clone with a few counts. The V call is TRBV6-5, the J call TRBJ2-3; TRBD2 matches 7 bases. The CDR3 spans 15 residues. Germline CDR1 is MNHEY and CDR2 is SVGAGI. Trimming removed 7 bases from V and 0 bases from J; junction bases left unmatched: 7. The CDR3 coding sequence is TGTGCCAGCAACAGAGCGGGACCGAGCACAGATACGCAGTATTTT. Amino acids: CASNRAGPSTDTQYF.